Each of the 16 T cell receptor beta chains below was sequenced from the same sample in a study of blood T cell repertoires in COVID-19. Sequencing was performed with immunoSEQ multiplex PCR; in TCRdb, only in-frame clones are kept and a portion is missing. The sample lists under 250,000 clones; approximately 89% were seen once. Sequencing was performed on peripheral blood. The receptors stem from a woman aged 30 to 39 with COVID-19, enrolled during active disease.

This rearrangement joins TRBV3-1 (or the pseudogene TRBV3-2) to TRBJ1-1; a possible D gene is TRBD1 (5 bases). CDR3 size: 14 residues. Between the trimmed V and J ends, which lost 1 base and 6 bases, there was a span of 12 bases. Germline V gives CDR1 LGHDT, CDR2 YNNKEL (reference sequence). The CDR3 DNA reads TGTGCCAGCAGCCAAGTAATTTCGGGGGCTGAAGCTTTCTTT. This sequence encodes CASSQVISGAEAFF.

The chain employs TRBV6-5 and TRBJ1-2; 7 nucleotides align to TRBD1. Unmatched junction bases numbered 9, after V lost 4 bases and J lost 4 bases. The CDR3 length is 15 residues. Germline V lookup: CDR1 MNHEY, CDR2 SVGAGI. The chain's CDR3 is CASSFTGTVSYGYTF. For the CDR3, the DNA is TGTGCCAGCAGTTTTACCGGGACAGTTTCCTATGGCTACACCTTC.

The chain links TRBV9 to TRBJ1-1; 8 bases are shared with TRBD1. This CDR3 contains 17 residues. Trimming at V came to 2 bases and at J to 1 base, leaving 10 bases not matched to a gene. CDR1 is SGDLS, CDR2 YYNGEE, per germline. The CDR3 DNA reads as TGTGCCAGCAGCGTCGGACAGGGTCGCTTCACGAACACTGAAGCTTTCTTT. This translates into CASSVGQGRFTNTEAFF.

In its sample, this clone was seen a few times. Sequence at one end of the junction differs from germline and may be a read error. The chain combines TRBV7-7 with TRBJ2-5, with TRBD1 matching over 8 bases. Germline-derived CDR1 and CDR2 are SSHAT and FNYEAQ (reference sequence). The CDR3 length is 15 residues. CDR3 in amino acids: CASSRDQGAGETQYF. Written as DNA, the CDR3 is TGTGCTAGCAGCAGAGACCAGGGGGCTGGGGAGACCCAGTACTTC.

V is TRBV14 and J is TRBJ1-3; D gene unclear. The CDR3 is 17 amino acids. The germline V gene has CDR1 SGHDN and CDR2 FVKESK. V shed 0 bases and J shed 9 bases, with 21 bases lying between them. The chain's CDR3 is CASSQDREGLSRGTIYF. DNA for the CDR3: TGTGCCAGCAGCCAAGATCGGGAAGGGCTCAGTCGTGGCACCATATATTTT. Using reference TRBV14 and TRBJ1-3 for the parts outside the CDR3, the full variable domain is EAGVTQFPSHSVIEKGQTVTLRCDPISGHDNLYWYRRVMGKEIKFLLHFVKESKQDESGMPNNRFLAERTGGTYSTLKVQPAELEDSGVYFCASSQDREGLSRGTIYFGEGSWLTVV.

This clone was recorded only once. The chain links TRBV10-1 to TRBJ2-3, with TRBD2 matching 8 bases. The V segment lost 8 bases and the J segment 4 bases; nucleotides outside the gene matches: 8. CDR1 is WNHNN, CDR2 SYGVQD, per germline (reference sequence). This CDR3 contains 14 residues. CDR3 DNA: TGCGCCAGCGGAAGTAGCGGGGATCCAGATACGCAGTATTTT. It encodes CASGSSGDPDTQYF.

This chain joins TRBV6-5 and TRBJ1-5; TRBD1 matches at 8 bases. The V segment lost 6 bases and the J segment 4 bases; nucleotides outside the gene matches: 8. The CDR3 runs to 15 residues. Germline lookup yields CDR1 MNHEY and CDR2 SVGAGI. CDR3 sequence (DNA): TGTGCCAGCAGCCGGGGGACAGGCGGGAATCAGCCCCAGCATTTT. This sequence encodes CASSRGTGGNQPQHF.

The J gene is TRBJ1-2, the V gene TRBV19, with 9 nucleotides matching TRBD1. CDR3 size: 13 residues. The trim removed 9 bases at V and 8 bases at J, leaving 10 bases unmatched. The germline CDR1 and CDR2 sequences are LNHDA and SQIVND (reference sequence). The CDR3 sequence: CASMDRGGEGYTF. CDR3 in DNA: TGTGCCAGCATGGACAGGGGAGGGGAGGGCTACACCTTC.

The chain employs TRBV27 and TRBJ1-4; no reliable D call. Trimming shortened V by 0 bases and J by 10 bases, and 24 bases separated the two germline ends. The CDR3 has 18 residues. The germline gives CDR1 MNHEY, CDR2 SMNVEV (reference sequence). Here the CDR3 DNA reads TGTGCCAGCAGTTTATCGGCGGGAGGTTTAACAACGGAAAGAAAACTGTTTTTT. Amino acids: CASSLSAGGLTTERKLFF.

V gene TRBV9 combines with J gene TRBJ1-2, with D possibly matching TRBD1 (6 bases). The CDR3 runs to 13 residues. V was cut by 3 bases and J by 4 bases, with 10 bases left in between. Germline CDR1 reads SGDLS; CDR2 reads YYNGEE. CDR3: CASSGQAAYGYTF. DNA of the CDR3: TGTGCCAGCAGCGGACAGGCAGCCTATGGCTACACCTTC.

The chain carries TRBV5-8 and TRBJ2-3; TRBD1 agrees at 10 bases. This CDR3 is 19 amino acids long. Germline V gives CDR1 SGHTS, CDR2 YDEGEE. V was pared by 3 bases and J by 1 base, with 14 bases of the junction left unmatched. CDR3 DNA: TGTGCCAGCAGCTCTAGACAGGGGGCCCTCTCTAGAGGCACAGATACGCAGTATTTT. The encoded protein is CASSSRQGALSRGTDTQYF.

This chain joins TRBV5-8 and TRBJ2-7; 11 bases align to TRBD2. The CDR3 extends over 15 amino acids. V dropped 4 bases and J dropped 7; count of bases not matched to a gene: 10. The germline V gene has CDR1 SGHTS and CDR2 YDEGEE. CDR3 nucleotide sequence: TGTGCCAGCAGCCCCGGGGTAGCGGGAGGGCAGGAGCAGTACGTC. Translation: CASSPGVAGGQEQYV.

In nucleotides, the CDR3 is TGTGCCAGCAGCCGCGACAGGGGAGATACGCAGTATTTT. It yields the protein CASSRDRGDTQYF. The J gene is TRBJ2-3, the V gene TRBV5-8, with 8 bases lining up with TRBD1. Germline V gene lookup returns CDR1 SGHTS and CDR2 YDEGEE. Trimming at V came to 4 bases and at J to 5 bases, leaving 3 bases not matched to a gene. This CDR3 comprises 13 residues.

This rearrangement joins TRBV9 to TRBJ1-6; TRBD1 aligns across 8 bases. Trimming took 5 bases from V and 7 from J; bases not matched to a gene: 8. The CDR3 consists of 15 residues. Germline V gives CDR1 SGDLS, CDR2 YYNGEE. The CDR3 protein is CASRKTAGGNSPLHF. The CDR3 coding sequence is TGTGCCAGCAGAAAGACCGCAGGGGGCAATTCACCCCTCCACTTT.

The chain is built from TRBV11-2 and TRBJ1-1, with D unclear. The CDR3 loop spans 16 amino acids. The germline V and J ends were trimmed by 5 bases and 4 bases, with 20 bases remaining between them. Looked up from germline, CDR1 is SGHAT and CDR2 is FQNNGV. CDR3 sequence reads: CASSGRGGLISTEAFF. CDR3 bases: TGTGCCAGCAGCGGTCGGGGAGGGTTGATAAGCACTGAAGCTTTCTTT.

The V call is TRBV5-5, the J call TRBJ1-2; 7 nucleotides agree with TRBD1. V lost 4 bases and J lost 4; bases outside the gene matches: 10. Germline-derived CDR1 and CDR2 are SGHKS and YYEKEE (reference sequence). The CDR3 extends over 15 amino acids. DNA of the CDR3: TGTGCCAGCAGCGTAACAGGGGCTAGTAGCTATGGCTACACCTTC. Translating gives CASSVTGASSYGYTF.